Shown below are 19 T cell receptor beta chains from a single sample sequenced in a study of identical twins. From the 5' RACE reads, TCRdb called clonotypes with MiXCR, one entry per CDR3 protein. The table records about 250,000 distinct CDR3 sequences, about 7.5% of them present only once. These data are also associated with another study on yellow fever vaccine responses in identical twins.

Sequencing was carried out using CD8+ T cells sorted from blood. These receptors all come from a woman aged 18-29 years in good health.

Only a few counts were recorded for this clonotype. The chain combines TRBV6-2 or TRBV6-3 with TRBJ2-1; TRBD1 or TRBD2 may be the D gene (5 bases each). V was shortened by 5 bases and J by 12 bases, with 14 bases between the two germline ends. The germline gives CDR1 MNHEY, CDR2 SVGEGT. The CDR3 has 12 residues. CDR3 residues: CASSSPGPRQFF. As DNA, the CDR3 is TGTGCCAGCAGTAGTCCGGGACCGCGGCAGTTCTTC.

V usage is TRBV2 and J usage is TRBJ2-7; TRBD2 matches 8 bases. The V gene end was trimmed by 2 bases and the J gene end by 5 bases; junction bases not matched to a gene: 5. CDR1 is SNHLY, CDR2 FYNNEI, per germline. The CDR3 totals 14 residues. This CDR3 is CASSEFPSGHEQYF. As DNA, the CDR3 is TGTGCCAGCAGTGAATTTCCTAGCGGGCACGAGCAGTACTTC.

There are many counts of this clonotype. V usage is TRBV10-3 and J usage is TRBJ1-2; 8 positions agree with TRBD1. CDR1 ENHRY and CDR2 SYGVKD come from the germline V gene. The V and J ends lost 8 bases and 3 bases, in that order; junction bases with no gene match: 2. The CDR3 length is 12 residues. As DNA, the CDR3 is TGTGCCATCGGGACAGGTGACTATGGCTACACCTTC. It translates to CAIGTGDYGYTF.

This clonotype was counted at least ten times. The chain carries TRBV29-1 and TRBJ1-1, with TRBD1 matching 7 bases. The CDR3 is 18 amino acids. Trimming removed 3 bases from V and 0 bases from J; junction bases left unmatched: 16. Germline values: CDR1 SQVTM, CDR2 ANQGSEA. In nucleotides, the CDR3 is TGCAGCGTTGATCACAGGGGCGCCGGAATACACATGAACACTGAAGCTTTCTTT. It specifies CSVDHRGAGIHMNTEAFF.

The chain couples TRBV24-1 to TRBJ2-1; D remains unclear. The CDR3 has 14 amino acids. Germline V gives CDR1 KGHDR, CDR2 SFDVKD. V lost 4 bases to trimming and J lost 2 bases, with 8 bases between them. The CDR3 loop reads CATSEGSTYNEQFF. In nucleotides, the CDR3 is TGTGCCACCAGTGAAGGTAGTACCTACAATGAGCAGTTCTTC.

This chain connects TRBV14 to TRBJ2-1; a weak D match, TRBD2 (6 bases). Germline V gene lookup returns CDR1 SGHDN and CDR2 FVKESK. The CDR3 is 18 residues long. Deletions cut 4 bases from V and 0 bases from J, with 19 bases between. Written as DNA, the CDR3 is TGTGCCAGCAGCCTCGGTCTAGCGTTGGGGGGCTCCTACAATGAGCAGTTCTTC. It is translated as CASSLGLALGGSYNEQFF.

The chain joins TRBV7-2 to TRBJ2-7; 9 bases fit TRBD2. Trimming removed 5 bases from V and 0 bases from J; junction bases left unmatched: 8. The CDR3 spans 16 residues. CDR1 is SGHTA, CDR2 FQGNSA, per germline. The CDR3 region has the DNA TGTGCCAGCAGCCCCCCACTAGCGGGTCGCTCCTACGAGCAGTACTTC. Residues: CASSPPLAGRSYEQYF.

The chain has TRBV2 and TRBJ2-7; 8 nucleotides match TRBD1. Losses at the gene ends were 2 bases for V and 7 bases for J; bases not matched to a gene: 4. The CDR3 covers 13 residues. The germline V gene has CDR1 SNHLY and CDR2 FYNNEI. For the CDR3, the DNA is TGTGCCAGCAGTGAACAGGGGGCTCTGGAGCAGTACGTC. Residues: CASSEQGALEQYV.

As regards this clonotype: At one boundary the junction diverges from the germline segment, which might be a read error. This rearrangement joins TRBV5-6 to TRBJ1-1; D is unclear. Germline values: CDR1 SGHDT, CDR2 YYEEEE. CDR3 length equals 12 residues. The CDR3 spells CASSRGNTEAFF. In DNA form, the CDR3 reads TGTGCCAGCAGCCGAGGGAACACCGAAGCTTTCTTT.

This clonotype was observed a handful of times. The CDR3 is CSARSHSGRFQETQYF. The CDR3 DNA follows: TGCAGTGCTAGATCCCATAGCGGGAGATTTCAAGAGACCCAGTACTTC. The J gene is TRBJ2-5, the V gene TRBV20-1; TRBD2 matches 9 bases. V lost 2 bases to trimming and J lost 2 bases; unmatched junction nucleotides: 9. The germline V gene encodes CDR1 DFQATT and CDR2 SNEGSKA (reference sequence). The CDR3 has 16 amino acids.

The chain is built from TRBV29-1 and TRBJ1-1, with TRBD1 matching over 7 bases. The CDR3 covers 16 residues. Germline V CDR1 and CDR2: SQVTM, ANQGSEA. V shed 0 bases and J 0 bases; nucleotides not matched to a gene: 7. The DNA for the CDR3 is TGCAGCGTTGAAGATACCTCCAGGGGGGTGAACACTGAAGCTTTCTTT. Protein product: CSVEDTSRGVNTEAFF.

At least ten counts were recorded for this clonotype. The chain combines TRBV2 with TRBJ1-1; TRBD1 aligns across 8 bases. Trimming took 6 bases from V and 3 from J; bases not matched to a gene: 6. This CDR3 is built from 14 residues. CDR1 and CDR2 (germline): SNHLY, FYNNEI. For the CDR3, the DNA is TGTGCCAGCAGAGATTCGACAGGGGACACTGAAGCTTTCTTT. Encoded protein: CASRDSTGDTEAFF.

This clonotype was found many times. The V gene is TRBV7-9, the J gene TRBJ2-3, with no clear D. V was shortened by 5 bases and J by 2 bases, with 8 bases between the two germline ends. The length of the CDR3 is 13 residues. CDR1 and CDR2 (germline): SEHNR, FQNEAQ (reference sequence). This chain's CDR3 is CASSIGYTDTQYF. DNA for the CDR3: TGTGCCAGCAGCATCGGTTACACAGATACGCAGTATTTT.

The chain recombines TRBV20-1 with TRBJ2-5; 7 bases agree with TRBD1. With 8 bases clipped from V and 5 bases from J, the junction kept 2 bases outside the gene matches. Germline values: CDR1 DFQATT, CDR2 SNEGSKA (reference sequence). The CDR3 length is 10 residues. The CDR3 DNA reads TGCAGTACCAGGGGGGAGACCCAGTACTTC. Encoded protein: CSTRGETQYF.

This clonotype was seen many times. This chain uses TRBV11-2 with TRBJ2-1; D is ambiguous. The CDR3 length is 17 residues. The V gene's germline CDR1 is SGHAT and CDR2 FQNNGV. V gave up 5 bases and J gave up 0 bases, with 17 bases separating them. DNA for the CDR3: TGTGCCAGCAGCCTCGTTCGTGCCTCGAGCTCCTACAATGAGCAGTTCTTC. It yields the protein CASSLVRASSSYNEQFF.

This clonotype has a count of ten or more. This chain uses TRBV15 with TRBJ2-2; maybe TRBD2 (7 bases). Trimming left V 0 bases short and J 0 bases short, with 14 bases between. The CDR3 is made up of 18 amino acids. Germline CDR1 is LNHNV and CDR2 is YYDKDF (reference sequence). This CDR3 is CATSRERGGHPNTGELFF. The CDR3 DNA sequence: TGTGCCACCAGCAGAGAGAGGGGGGGACACCCGAACACCGGGGAGCTGTTTTTT.

The chain joins TRBV12-3 or TRBV12-4 to TRBJ2-7; 8 nucleotides agree with TRBD2. V shed 6 bases, J shed 2 bases, and the junction held 9 bases outside the gene matches. The CDR3 is made up of 15 amino acids. CDR3 nucleotides: TGTGCCAGCAGCAGCCGACCGGGACTAGCCTACGAGCAGTACTTC. This translates into CASSSRPGLAYEQYF.

This clonotype came up a few times. The chain is built from TRBV2 and TRBJ2-3; TRBD2 might be the D (6 bases). Looked up from germline, CDR1 is SNHLY and CDR2 is FYNNEI. This CDR3 has 17 amino acids. Trimming pared 2 bases from V and 6 bases from J, leaving 21 bases between. The CDR3 nucleotides read TGTGCCAGCAGTGAATCCCGCGGGACCGCCGTCGCGGATACGCAGTATTTT. Protein sequence: CASSESRGTAVADTQYF.

This chain joins TRBV4-1 and TRBJ2-7; D might be TRBD1 (5 bases). The CDR3 sequence is 12 residues long. The germline CDR1 and CDR2 sequences are MGHRA and YSYEKL. CDR3 residues: CASSQEPGFHDV. The CDR3 DNA sequence: TGCGCCAGCAGCCAAGAACCAGGGTTCCACGACGTC.